Following are 6 T cell receptor beta chains from one sample sequenced in a study of T cells in Graves' hyperthyroidism and ophthalmopathy. There were TCR beta CDR3 regions amplified from RNA transcripts. A first-round RT-PCR of the TCR CDR3 used the HTBI primer set. TCRdb recomputed calls from the multiplex PCR reads with MiXCR, one row per CDR3 protein. The sample lists around 530,000 distinct CDR3 sequences; under 20% were seen once. The specimen was blood. The receptors were sampled from a woman aged 18-29 years with Graves' ophthalmopathy.

As for this clonotype: A much larger clone sits a single nucleotide away, making a read error possible. The chain combines TRBV20-1 with TRBJ2-1; D not resolved. The last part of the DNA fits TRBJ2-7 better; the J call may be wrong. The CDR3 extends over 14 amino acids. Germline V gene sequence: CDR1 DFQATT, CDR2 SNEGSKA (reference sequence). The CDR3 sequence: CSARRTRSYNEQYF. The CDR3 DNA follows: TGCAGTGCTAGGAGAACACGCTCCTACAATGAGCAGTACTTC.

This clonotype has a count of ten or more. The CDR3 reads CSAADRETGYGYTF. CDR3 DNA: TGCAGTGCCGCGGACAGGGAGACGGGCTATGGCTACACCTTC. The V and J genes are TRBV20-1 and TRBJ1-2; 8 positions agree with TRBD1. Germline V gene lookup returns CDR1 DFQATT and CDR2 SNEGSKA (reference sequence). Trimming removed 6 bases from V and 4 bases from J; junction bases left unmatched: 10. CDR3 length equals 14 residues.

This clonotype was recorded at least ten times. The rearrangement links TRBV6-2 or TRBV6-3 to TRBJ1-2, with TRBD1 identical over 9 bases. This CDR3 contains 17 residues. The V segment lost 7 bases and the J segment 6 bases; nucleotides outside the gene matches: 18. Looked up from germline, CDR1 is MNHEY and CDR2 is SVGEGT. CDR3 in DNA: TGTGCCAGCAAGCACCCGGGACAGGGAACGCAACTACATGGCTACACCTTC. Translation gives CASKHPGQGTQLHGYTF.

In its sample, this clonotype was seen many times. This chain connects TRBV7-3 to TRBJ2-3, with D possibly being TRBD2 (5 bases). The CDR3 runs 13 residues. CDR1 SGHTA and CDR2 FQGTGA come from the germline V gene. Trimming shortened V by 1 base and J by 8 bases, and 10 bases separated the two germline ends. This CDR3 is CASSLKREGTQYF. DNA for the CDR3: TGTGCCAGCAGCTTAAAGCGAGAGGGTACGCAGTATTTT.

The chain links TRBV4-2 to TRBJ1-2, with D perhaps TRBD1 (6 bases). The germline CDR1 and CDR2 sequences are LGHNA and YNFKEQ. The CDR3 is 15 residues long. Deletions cut 1 base from V and 4 bases from J, with 13 bases between. The CDR3 DNA reads TGTGCCAGCAGCCAAGGGTCCCAGGGGATCTATGGCTACACCTTC. It yields the protein CASSQGSQGIYGYTF.

The chain is built from TRBV20-1 and TRBJ1-5; D is perhaps TRBD1 (6 bases). V lost 3 bases to trimming and J lost 6 bases, with 15 bases between them. The CDR3 spans 14 residues. The V gene's germline CDR1 is DFQATT and CDR2 SNEGSKA (reference sequence). CDR3 in DNA: TGCAGTGCTAGTTCGACAGGCCCGAGTCAGCCCCAGCATTTT. It encodes CSASSTGPSQPQHF.